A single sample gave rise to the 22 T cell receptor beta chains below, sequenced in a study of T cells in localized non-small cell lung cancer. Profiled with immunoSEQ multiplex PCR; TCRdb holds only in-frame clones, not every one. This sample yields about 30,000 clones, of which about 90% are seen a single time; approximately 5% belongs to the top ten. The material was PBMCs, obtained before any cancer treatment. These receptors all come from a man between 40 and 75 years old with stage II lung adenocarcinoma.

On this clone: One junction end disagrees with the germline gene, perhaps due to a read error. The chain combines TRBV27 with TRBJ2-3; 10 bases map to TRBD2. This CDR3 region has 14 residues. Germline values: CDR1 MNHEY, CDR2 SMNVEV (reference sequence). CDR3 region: CASSPSGSKDTQYF. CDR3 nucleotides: TGTGCCAGCAGTCCTAGCGGGAGCAAAGATACGCAGTATTTT.

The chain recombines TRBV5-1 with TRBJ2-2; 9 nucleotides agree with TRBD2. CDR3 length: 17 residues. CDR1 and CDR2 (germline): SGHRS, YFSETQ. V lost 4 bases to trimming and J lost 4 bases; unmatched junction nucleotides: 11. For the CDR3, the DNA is TGCGCCAGCAGCCTCGGACCCAGCGGGAGGAGCACCGGGGAGCTGTTTTTT. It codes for CASSLGPSGRSTGELFF.

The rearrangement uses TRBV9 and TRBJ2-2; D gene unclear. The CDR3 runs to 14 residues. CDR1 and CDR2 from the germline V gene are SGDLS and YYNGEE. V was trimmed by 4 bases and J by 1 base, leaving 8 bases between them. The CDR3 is CASSLELNTGELFF. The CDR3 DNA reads TGTGCCAGCAGCCTAGAGTTGAACACCGGGGAGCTGTTTTTT.

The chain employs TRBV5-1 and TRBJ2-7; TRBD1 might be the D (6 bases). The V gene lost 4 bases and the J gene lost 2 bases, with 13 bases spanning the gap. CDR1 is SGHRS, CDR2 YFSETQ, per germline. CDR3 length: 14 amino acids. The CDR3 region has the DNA TGCGCCAGCAGCCAGACAGGACAAGCCTACGAGCAGTACTTC. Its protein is CASSQTGQAYEQYF.

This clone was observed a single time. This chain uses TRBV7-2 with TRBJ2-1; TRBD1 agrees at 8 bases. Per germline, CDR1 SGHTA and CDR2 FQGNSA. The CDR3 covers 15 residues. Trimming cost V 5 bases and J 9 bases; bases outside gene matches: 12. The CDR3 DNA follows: TGTGCCAGCAGCCTAAACGCCTTCGACAGGGGTGAGCAGTTCTTC. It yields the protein CASSLNAFDRGEQFF.

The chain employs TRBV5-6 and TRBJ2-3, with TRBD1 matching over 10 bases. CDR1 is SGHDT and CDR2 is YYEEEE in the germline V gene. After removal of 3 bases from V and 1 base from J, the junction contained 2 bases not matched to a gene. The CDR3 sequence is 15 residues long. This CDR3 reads CASSSGTGGTDTQYF. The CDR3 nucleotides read TGTGCCAGCAGCTCCGGGACAGGGGGCACAGATACGCAGTATTTT. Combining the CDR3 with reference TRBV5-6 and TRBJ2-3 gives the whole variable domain DAGVTQSPTHLIKTRGQQVTLRCSPKSGHDTVSWYQQALGQGPQFIFQYYEEEERQRGNFPDRFSGHQFPNYSSELNVNALLLGDSALYLCASSSGTGGTDTQYFGPGTRLTVL.

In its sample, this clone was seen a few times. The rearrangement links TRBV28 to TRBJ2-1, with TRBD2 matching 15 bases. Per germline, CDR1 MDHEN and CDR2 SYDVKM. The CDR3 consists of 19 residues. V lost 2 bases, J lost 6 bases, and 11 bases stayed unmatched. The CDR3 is CASSLVGLAGGGRPNEQFF. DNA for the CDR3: TGTGCCAGCAGTTTAGTTGGACTAGCGGGAGGGGGACGGCCCAATGAGCAGTTCTTC.

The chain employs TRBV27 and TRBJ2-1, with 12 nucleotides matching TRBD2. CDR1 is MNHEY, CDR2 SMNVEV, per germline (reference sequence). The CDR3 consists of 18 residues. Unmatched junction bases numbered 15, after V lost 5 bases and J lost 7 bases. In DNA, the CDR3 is TGTGCCAGCAGTCCTAGAAACGCAAGGACTAGCGGGACGAATGAGCAGTTCTTC. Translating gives CASSPRNARTSGTNEQFF.

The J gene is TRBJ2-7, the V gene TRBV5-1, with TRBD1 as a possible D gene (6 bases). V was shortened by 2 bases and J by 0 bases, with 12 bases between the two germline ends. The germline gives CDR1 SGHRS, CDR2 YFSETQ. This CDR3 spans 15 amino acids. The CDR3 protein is CASSFLADSSYEQYF. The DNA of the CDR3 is TGCGCCAGCAGCTTCTTGGCGGACAGCTCCTACGAGCAGTACTTC.

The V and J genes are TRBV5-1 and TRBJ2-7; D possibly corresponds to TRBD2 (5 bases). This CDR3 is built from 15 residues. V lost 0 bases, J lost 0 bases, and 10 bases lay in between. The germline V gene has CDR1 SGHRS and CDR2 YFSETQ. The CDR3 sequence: CASSLGTLSSYEQYF. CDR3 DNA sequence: TGCGCCAGCAGCTTGGGGACTCTTAGCTCCTACGAGCAGTACTTC.

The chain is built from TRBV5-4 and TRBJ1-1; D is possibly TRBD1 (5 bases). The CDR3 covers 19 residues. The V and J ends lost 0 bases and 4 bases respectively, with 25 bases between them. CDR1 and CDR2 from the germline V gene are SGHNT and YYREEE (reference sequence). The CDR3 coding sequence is TGTGCCAGCAGCTTGGGGCCTGGGGGTCCCGACGGTATGAGCACTGAAGCTTTCTTT. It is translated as CASSLGPGGPDGMSTEAFF.

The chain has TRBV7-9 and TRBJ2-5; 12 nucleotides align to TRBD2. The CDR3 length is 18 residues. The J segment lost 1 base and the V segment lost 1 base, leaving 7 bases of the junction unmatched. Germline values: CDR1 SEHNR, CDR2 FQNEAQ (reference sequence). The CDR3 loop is CASSLGTSGRIFQETQYF. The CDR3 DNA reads TGTGCCAGCAGCTTAGGCACTAGCGGGAGGATCTTCCAAGAGACCCAGTACTTC.

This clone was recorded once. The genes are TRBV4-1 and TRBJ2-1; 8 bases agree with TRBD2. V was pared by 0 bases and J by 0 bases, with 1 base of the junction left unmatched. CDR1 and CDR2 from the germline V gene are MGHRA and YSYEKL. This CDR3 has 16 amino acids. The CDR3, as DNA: TGCGCCAGCAGCCAAGATGGGACTAGCTCCTACAATGAGCAGTTCTTC. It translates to CASSQDGTSSYNEQFF.

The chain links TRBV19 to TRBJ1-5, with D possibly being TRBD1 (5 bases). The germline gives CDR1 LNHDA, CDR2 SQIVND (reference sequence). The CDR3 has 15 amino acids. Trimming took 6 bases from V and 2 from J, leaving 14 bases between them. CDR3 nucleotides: TGTGCCAGTAGCTCCGATCAGGGAGGCAATCAGCCCCAGCATTTT. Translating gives CASSSDQGGNQPQHF.

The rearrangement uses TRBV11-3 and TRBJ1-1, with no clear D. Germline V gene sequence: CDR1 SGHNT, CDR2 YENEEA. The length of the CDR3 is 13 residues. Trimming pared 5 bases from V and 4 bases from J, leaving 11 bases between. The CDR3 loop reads CASSPSTVTEAFF. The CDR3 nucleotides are TGTGCCAGCAGCCCTAGTACGGTCACTGAAGCTTTCTTT. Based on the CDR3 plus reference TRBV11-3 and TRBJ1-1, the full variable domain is EAGVVQSPRYKIIEKKQPVAFWCNPISGHNTLYWYLQNLGQGPELLIRYENEEAVDDSQLPKDRFSAERLKGVDSTLKIQPAELGDSAVYLCASSPSTVTEAFFGQGTRLTVV.

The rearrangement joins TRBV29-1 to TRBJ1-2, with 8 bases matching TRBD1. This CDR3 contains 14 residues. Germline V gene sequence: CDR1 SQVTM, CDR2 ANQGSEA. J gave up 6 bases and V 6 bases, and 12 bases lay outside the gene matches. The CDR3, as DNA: TGCAGCGTGAGTTGGGGACAGGTCAGGGATGGCTACACCTTC. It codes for CSVSWGQVRDGYTF.

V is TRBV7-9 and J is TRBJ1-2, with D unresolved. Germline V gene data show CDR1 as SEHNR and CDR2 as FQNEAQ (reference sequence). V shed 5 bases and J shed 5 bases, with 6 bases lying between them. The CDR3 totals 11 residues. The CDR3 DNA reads TGTGCCAGCAGCCCTGAATATGGCTACACCTTC. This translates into CASSPEYGYTF. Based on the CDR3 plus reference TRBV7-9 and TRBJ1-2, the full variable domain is DTGVSQNPRHKITKRGQNVTFRCDPISEHNRLYWYRQTLGQGPEFLTYFQNEAQLEKSRLLSDRFSAERPKGSFSTLEIQRTEQGDSAMYLCASSPEYGYTFGSGTRLTVV.

CDR3 DNA sequence: TGTGCCAGCAGCTTATCCGGGACAGGGGGCTCCTACGAGCAGTACTTC. Protein: CASSLSGTGGSYEQYF. The rearrangement links TRBV11-1 to TRBJ2-7; 11 bases agree with TRBD1. V lost 2 bases and J lost 0; bases outside the gene matches: 3. Germline V lookup: CDR1 SGHAT, CDR2 FQDESV (reference sequence). The CDR3 covers 16 residues.

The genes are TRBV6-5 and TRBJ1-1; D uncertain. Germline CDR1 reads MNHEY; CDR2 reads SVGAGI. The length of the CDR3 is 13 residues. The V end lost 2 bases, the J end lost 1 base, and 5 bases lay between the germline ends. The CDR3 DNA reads TGTGCCAGCAGTTACCTACGGAACACTGAAGCTTTCTTT. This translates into CASSYLRNTEAFF.

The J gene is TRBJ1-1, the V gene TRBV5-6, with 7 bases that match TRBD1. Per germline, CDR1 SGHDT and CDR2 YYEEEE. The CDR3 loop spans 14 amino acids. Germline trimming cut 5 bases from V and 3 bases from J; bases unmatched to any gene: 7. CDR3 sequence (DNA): TGTGCCAGCAGTCGACAGGGTTCTTACACTGAAGCTTTCTTT. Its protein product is CASSRQGSYTEAFF.

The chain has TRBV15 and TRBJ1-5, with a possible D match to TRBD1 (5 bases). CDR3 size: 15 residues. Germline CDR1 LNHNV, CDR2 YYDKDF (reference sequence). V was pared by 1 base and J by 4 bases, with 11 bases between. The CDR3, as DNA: TGTGCCACCAGCAGAGGGGGGGAGACAAATCAGCCCCAGCATTTT. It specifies CATSRGGETNQPQHF.

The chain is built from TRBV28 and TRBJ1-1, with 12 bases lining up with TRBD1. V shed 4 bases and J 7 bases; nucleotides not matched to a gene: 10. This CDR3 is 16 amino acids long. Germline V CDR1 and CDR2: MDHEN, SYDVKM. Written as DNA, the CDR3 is TGTGCCAGCAGTTCCAGGGGGACAGGGGGCATCGGTGAAGCTTTCTTT. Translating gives CASSSRGTGGIGEAFF.